This paragraph covers one T cell receptor (beta chain) sequence. The assay was immunoSEQ multiplex PCR, and TCRdb's table has in-frame clones only and misses some. Among approximately 63,000 clones listed, 70% to 90% were seen once. This sample was included in a study of T cells in localized non-small cell lung cancer. The CDR3 has 12 amino acids. The germline V gene encodes CDR1 SGHDT and CDR2 YYEEEE. V was cut by 2 bases and J by 5 bases, with 7 bases left in between. The rearrangement links TRBV5-6 to TRBJ2-5, with no clear D. The origin of this receptor is a man aged 35-69 years with stage I squamous cell lung carcinoma. Here the sequenced sample was peripheral blood, taken before any cancer treatment. CDR3 in DNA: TGTGCCAGCAGCTTCACCGGGGAGACCCAGTACTTC. Translating gives CASSFTGETQYF.